This passage covers 27 T cell receptor beta chains from one sample sequenced in a study of neurological immune-mediated disorders. One entry per CDR3 protein results from TCRdb running MiXCR on the 5' RACE reads. The sample includes 45,000 or so distinct CDR3 sequences, approximately 2.8% of them seen just once. Sequenced material: PBMCs. The receptor source for this set is a woman aged 45-60 years with multiple sclerosis.

This clonotype has at least ten counts. The chain has TRBV5-1 and TRBJ2-5; 8 bases are shared with TRBD1. Germline CDR1 and CDR2: SGHRS and YFSETQ. The CDR3 sequence is 16 residues long. Unmatched junction bases numbered 16, after V lost 7 bases and J lost 5 bases. In DNA, the CDR3 is TGCGCCAGCGCCCCCCTACAGGGGGGTGGTAGTGAGACCCAGTACTTC. Protein product: CASAPLQGGGSETQYF.

This clonotype was seen a few times. The V gene is TRBV2, the J gene TRBJ2-5, with TRBD1 identical over 7 bases. CDR1 is SNHLY and CDR2 is FYNNEI in the germline V gene. The CDR3 is 13 residues long. Germline trimming cut 7 bases from V and 3 bases from J; bases unmatched to any gene: 5. The DNA for the CDR3 is TGTGCCAGCAAAGGGCAGGGGGAAGAGACCCAGTACTTC. Protein product: CASKGQGEETQYF.

This clonotype was detected ten times or more. CDR3 coding DNA: TGTGCCAGCAGTACCTTTGGAGGACAAGCTTTCTTT. It yields the protein CASSTFGGQAFF. The chain is built from TRBV12-3 or TRBV12-4 and TRBJ1-1; no definite D call. Trimming cost V 5 bases and J 9 bases, with 13 bases left between them. The CDR3 is 12 residues long.

This clonotype came up many times. The chain links TRBV18 to TRBJ1-5, with 12 bases that match TRBD1. CDR1 and CDR2 from the germline V gene are KGHSH and LQKENI. This CDR3 region has 17 residues. With V trimmed by 0 bases and J by 4 bases, 4 bases remained unmatched. The CDR3 region is CASSPPGTGGMNQPQHF. Written as DNA, the CDR3 is TGTGCCAGCTCACCACCGGGGACAGGGGGCATGAATCAGCCCCAGCATTTT.

This clonotype was seen repeatedly, ten times or more. The chain has TRBV5-6 and TRBJ2-2; D remains unclear. Germline V gene lookup returns CDR1 SGHDT and CDR2 YYEEEE. This CDR3 is built from 15 residues. Trimming took 5 bases from V and 0 from J, leaving 11 bases between them. CDR3 protein: CASSHQFANTGELFF. The CDR3 DNA reads as TGTGCCAGCAGTCATCAGTTCGCGAACACCGGGGAGCTGTTTTTT.

There are many counts of this clonotype. The rearrangement links TRBV5-5 to TRBJ2-3, with TRBD1 matching 11 bases. Germline CDR1 SGHKS, CDR2 YYEKEE (reference sequence). This CDR3 spans 13 amino acids. Trimming at V came to 7 bases and at J to 4 bases, leaving 2 bases not matched to a gene. Here the CDR3 reads CASGTGGADTQYF. The CDR3 DNA is TGTGCCAGCGGGACAGGGGGTGCAGATACGCAGTATTTT. The variable domain in full, with the rest retrieved from reference TRBV5-5 and TRBJ2-3, is DAGVTQSPTHLIKTRGQQVTLRCSPISGHKSVSWYQQVLGQGPQFIFQYYEKEERGRGNFPDRFSARQFPNYSSELNVNALLLGDSALYLCASGTGGADTQYFGPGTRLTVL.

This clonotype was recorded at least ten times. The chain links TRBV9 to TRBJ2-3; D uncertain. Germline V CDR1 and CDR2: SGDLS, YYNGEE. V was trimmed by 3 bases and J by 0 bases, leaving 11 bases between them. This CDR3 is built from 15 residues. The chain's CDR3 is CASSGEFTSTDTQYF. The CDR3 DNA reads as TGTGCCAGCAGCGGCGAGTTTACTAGCACAGATACGCAGTATTTT.

This clonotype was counted at least ten times. V is TRBV5-1 and J is TRBJ2-5; 8 bases map to TRBD1. CDR3 length: 15 residues. V was clipped by 4 bases and J by 1 base; unmatched bases: 6. Germline CDR1 reads SGHRS; CDR2 reads YFSETQ. This chain's CDR3 is CASSPGTGAQETQYF. The CDR3 DNA follows: TGCGCCAGCAGCCCCGGGACAGGAGCCCAAGAGACCCAGTACTTC.

Many counts were recorded for this clonotype. J is TRBJ2-2 and V is TRBV20-1, with D hard to call. Trimming left V 4 bases short and J 4 bases short, with 10 bases between. This CDR3 comprises 13 residues. CDR1 and CDR2 from the germline V gene are DFQATT and SNEGSKA (reference sequence). In DNA form, the CDR3 reads TGCAGTGCTATGCCGACTGGCACCGGGGAGCTGTTTTTT. This encodes CSAMPTGTGELFF.

A few counts support this clonotype. The chain carries TRBV6-5 and TRBJ2-7; 9 bases are shared with TRBD1. This CDR3 spans 15 amino acids. CDR1 and CDR2 (germline): MNHEY, SVGAGI. V dropped 0 bases and J dropped 3; count of bases not matched to a gene: 3. Here the CDR3 DNA reads TGTGCCAGCAGTTACTCCCAGACAGGGGGCTACGAGCAGTACGTC. Protein: CASSYSQTGGYEQYV.

There are many counts of this clonotype. V is TRBV18 and J is TRBJ1-2; TRBD1 matches at 9 bases. Germline lookup yields CDR1 KGHSH and CDR2 LQKENI. CDR3 length: 13 residues. V trimming: 4 bases; J trimming: 7 bases; junction bases outside the gene matches: 4. The CDR3 reads CASSLDRGGGYTF. CDR3 DNA: TGTGCCAGCTCACTGGACAGGGGCGGTGGCTACACCTTC.

This clonotype was seen many times. V gene TRBV5-1 combines with J gene TRBJ2-3, with a weak D call TRBD2 (6 bases). CDR1 and CDR2 (germline): SGHRS, YFSETQ. The CDR3 consists of 16 residues. The V end lost 0 bases, the J end lost 0 bases, and 11 bases lay between the germline ends. CDR3 amino acids: CASSLGAGKSTDTQYF. For the CDR3, the DNA is TGCGCCAGCAGCTTGGGGGCGGGGAAAAGCACAGATACGCAGTATTTT.

This clonotype was recorded many times. The chain uses TRBV20-1 and TRBJ2-4, with D possibly being TRBD1 (7 bases). This CDR3 is built from 16 residues. Trimming cost V 2 bases and J 2 bases, with 16 bases left between them. CDR1 is DFQATT and CDR2 is SNEGSKA in the germline V gene (reference sequence). CDR3: CSARRPTGRSKNIQYF. The CDR3 coding sequence is TGCAGTGCTAGACGCCCGACAGGGAGGTCCAAAAACATTCAGTACTTC.

This clonotype was seen many times. This sequence joins TRBV5-1 and TRBJ1-1; D is unclear. Per the germline V gene, CDR1 is SGHRS and CDR2 is YFSETQ. The CDR3 totals 14 residues. V shed 4 bases and J shed 1 base, with 11 bases lying between them. The CDR3 loop reads CASSPAATNTEAFF. CDR3 sequence (DNA): TGCGCCAGCAGCCCTGCGGCCACGAACACTGAAGCTTTCTTT.

This clonotype was found many times. The V gene is TRBV7-9, the J gene TRBJ2-4, with 8 bases matching TRBD1. CDR3 length: 14 amino acids. Germline CDR1 and CDR2: SEHNR and FQNEAQ (reference sequence). The junction had 5 bases not matched to a gene; V was cut back by 1 base and J by 9 bases. CDR3 DNA: TGTGCCAGCAGCTTAGGGACAGGGTATGGCATTCAGTACTTC. Its protein product is CASSLGTGYGIQYF.

This clonotype was observed many times. The chain recombines TRBV7-8 with TRBJ2-3; 7 bases are shared with TRBD2. With 4 bases clipped from V and 1 base from J, the junction kept 14 bases outside the gene matches. Looked up from germline, CDR1 is SGHVS and CDR2 is FQNEAQ. This CDR3 spans 18 amino acids. In DNA form, the CDR3 reads TGTGCCAGCAGCTCCAGTAACGGGGGGATCCCTGGCACAGATACGCAGTATTTT. Protein: CASSSSNGGIPGTDTQYF.

Ten or more counts support this clonotype. The rearrangement links TRBV20-1 to TRBJ1-1; the D is unclear. Trimming pared 1 base from V and 0 bases from J, leaving 6 bases between. Per the germline V gene, CDR1 is DFQATT and CDR2 is SNEGSKA (reference sequence). The CDR3 has 13 residues. CDR3 bases: TGCAGTGCTAGAGTAAGAGTGAACACTGAAGCTTTCTTT. It encodes CSARVRVNTEAFF.

In this sample, this clonotype turned up many times. The chain is built from TRBV10-3 and TRBJ2-5, with TRBD2 matching over 7 bases. The CDR3 contains 17 residues. V lost 0 bases, J lost 4 bases, and 11 bases stayed unmatched. CDR1 and CDR2 from the germline V gene are ENHRY and SYGVKD. CDR3: CAISESSGGRFRETQYF. For the CDR3, the DNA is TGTGCCATCAGTGAGTCGAGCGGCGGGAGATTCAGAGAGACCCAGTACTTC.

This clonotype was counted at least ten times. The rearrangement links TRBV12-3 or TRBV12-4 to TRBJ2-3; D is unresolved. The V end was cut by 3 bases, the J end by 5 bases, with 21 bases between. This CDR3 has 17 amino acids. CDR3 region: CASSFTLARAFGDTQYF. The CDR3 region has the DNA TGTGCCAGCAGTTTCACTTTGGCAAGGGCATTCGGAGATACGCAGTATTTT.

At least ten counts were recorded for this clonotype. It is unclear where the CDR3 begins or ends on the DNA, so no DNA is shown, and the CDR3 is as TCRdb lists it. This chain uses TRBV21-1 with TRBJ2-1; TRBD2, the table's D call, was not compared with the DNA. TRBV21-1 is listed as a pseudogene. The CDR3 contains 20 residues when both ends are counted. The CDR3 loop reads CASIRFLVGPGAGGYNEQFF.

This clonotype showed up many times. The chain employs TRBV7-3 and TRBJ2-1; 9 bases map to TRBD2. With V trimmed by 5 bases and J by 12 bases, 8 bases remained unmatched. This CDR3 region has 13 residues. Germline V gives CDR1 SGHTA, CDR2 FQGTGA. CDR3 region: CASSLTSGARQFF. The CDR3 DNA is TGTGCCAGCAGCCTGACTAGCGGAGCGAGGCAGTTCTTC. The full variable domain, in which reference TRBV7-3 and TRBJ2-1 provide the parts outside the CDR3, is GAGVSQTPSNKVTEKGKYVELRCDPISGHTALYWYRQSLGQGPEFLIYFQGTGAADDSGLPNDRFFAVRPEGSVSTLKIQRTERGDSAVYLCASSLTSGARQFFGPGTRLTVL.

At least ten counts were recorded for this clonotype. This chain connects TRBV5-6 to TRBJ1-5; the D is unclear. CDR3 length: 14 residues. V lost 3 bases, J lost 0 bases, and 7 bases lay in between. From germline, CDR1 is SGHDT and CDR2 YYEEEE. CDR3 bases: TGTGCCAGCAGCTCCAGTCATAGCAATCAGCCCCAGCATTTT. This translates into CASSSSHSNQPQHF.

The sample holds many counts of this clonotype. V and J are TRBV14 and TRBJ1-4, with D uncertain. Germline V lookup: CDR1 SGHDN, CDR2 FVKESK. This CDR3 comprises 16 residues. V gave up 0 bases and J gave up 6 bases, with 14 bases separating them. The CDR3 loop is CASSQDMFSTDEKLFF. The CDR3 DNA follows: TGTGCCAGCAGCCAAGATATGTTTTCAACAGATGAAAAACTGTTTTTT. Drawing the rest from reference TRBV14 and TRBJ1-4, the complete variable domain is EAGVTQFPSHSVIEKGQTVTLRCDPISGHDNLYWYRRVMGKEIKFLLHFVKESKQDESGMPNNRFLAERTGGTYSTLKVQPAELEDSGVYFCASSQDMFSTDEKLFFGSGTQLSVL.

This clonotype has at least ten counts. V and J are TRBV5-5 and TRBJ2-3; a weak D match, TRBD2 (6 bases). CDR3 length equals 16 residues. Trimming pared 2 bases from V and 2 bases from J, leaving 15 bases between. The germline V gene encodes CDR1 SGHKS and CDR2 YYEKEE (reference sequence). The CDR3 sequence: CASSFRDSGLTDTQYF. The DNA for the CDR3 is TGTGCCAGCAGCTTTCGGGATAGCGGACTCACAGATACGCAGTATTTT. Complete variable domain (other parts from reference TRBV5-5 and TRBJ2-3): DAGVTQSPTHLIKTRGQQVTLRCSPISGHKSVSWYQQVLGQGPQFIFQYYEKEERGRGNFPDRFSARQFPNYSSELNVNALLLGDSALYLCASSFRDSGLTDTQYFGPGTRLTVL.

In this sample, this clonotype turned up many times. This sequence joins TRBV2 and TRBJ2-1, with D perhaps TRBD2 (5 bases). CDR1 SNHLY and CDR2 FYNNEI come from the germline V gene. The CDR3 has 16 amino acids. The V gene lost 4 bases and the J gene lost 6 bases, with 19 bases spanning the gap. CDR3 in DNA: TGTGCCAGCAGTGCTAGAGGTTCGAGGGCTGTCAATGAGCAGTTCTTC. It yields the protein CASSARGSRAVNEQFF.

This clonotype appeared many times. The chain recombines TRBV3-1 with TRBJ2-3; 11 bases fit TRBD2. The CDR3 extends over 19 amino acids. V lost 4 bases, J lost 0 bases, and 12 bases stayed unmatched. Germline assignment: CDR1 LGHDT and CDR2 YNNKEL (reference sequence). The CDR3 coding sequence is TGTGCCAGCAGCCGGCAAAACTTTAGACTAGCGGGAAGCACAGATACGCAGTATTTT. Encoded protein: CASSRQNFRLAGSTDTQYF.

This clonotype was observed many times. V gene TRBV9 combines with J gene TRBJ2-1; 8 bases agree with TRBD1. The CDR3 extends over 15 amino acids. Trimming took 1 base from V and 2 from J; bases not matched to a gene: 2. Germline-derived CDR1 and CDR2 are SGDLS and YYNGEE. In nucleotides, the CDR3 is TGTGCCAGCAGCGTATTACAGGGGGCCTACAATGAGCAGTTCTTC. It encodes CASSVLQGAYNEQFF.